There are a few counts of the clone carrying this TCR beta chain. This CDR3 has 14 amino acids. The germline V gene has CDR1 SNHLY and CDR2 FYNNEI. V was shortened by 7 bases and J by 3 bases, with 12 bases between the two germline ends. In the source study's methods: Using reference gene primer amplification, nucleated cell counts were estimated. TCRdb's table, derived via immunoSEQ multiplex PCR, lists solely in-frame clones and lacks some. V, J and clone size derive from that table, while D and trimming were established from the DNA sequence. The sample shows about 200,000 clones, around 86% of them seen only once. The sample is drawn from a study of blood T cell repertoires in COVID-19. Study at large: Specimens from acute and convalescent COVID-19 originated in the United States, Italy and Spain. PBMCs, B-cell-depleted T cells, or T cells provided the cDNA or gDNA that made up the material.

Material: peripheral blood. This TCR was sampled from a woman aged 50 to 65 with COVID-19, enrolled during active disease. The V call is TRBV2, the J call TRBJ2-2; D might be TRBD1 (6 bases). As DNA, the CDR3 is TGTGCCAGCAACCCGGACAGACACACCGGGGAGCTGTTTTTT. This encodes CASNPDRHTGELFF.